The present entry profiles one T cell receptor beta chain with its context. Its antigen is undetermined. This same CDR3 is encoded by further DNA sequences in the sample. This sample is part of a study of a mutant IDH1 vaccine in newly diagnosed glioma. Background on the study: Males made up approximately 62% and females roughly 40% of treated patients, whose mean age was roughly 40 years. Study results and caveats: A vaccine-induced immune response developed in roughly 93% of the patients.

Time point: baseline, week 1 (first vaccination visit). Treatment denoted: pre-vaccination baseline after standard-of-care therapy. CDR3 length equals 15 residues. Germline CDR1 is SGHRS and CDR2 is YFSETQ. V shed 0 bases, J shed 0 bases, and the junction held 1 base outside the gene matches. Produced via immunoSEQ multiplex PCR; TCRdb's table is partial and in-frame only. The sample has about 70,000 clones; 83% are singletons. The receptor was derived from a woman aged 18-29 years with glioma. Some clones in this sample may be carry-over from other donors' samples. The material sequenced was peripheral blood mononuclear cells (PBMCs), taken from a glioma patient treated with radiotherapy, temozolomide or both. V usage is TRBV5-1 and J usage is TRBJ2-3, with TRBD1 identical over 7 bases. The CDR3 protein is CASSLDRGSTDTQYF. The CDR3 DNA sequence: TGCGCCAGCAGCTTGGACAGGGGCAGCACAGATACGCAGTATTTT.